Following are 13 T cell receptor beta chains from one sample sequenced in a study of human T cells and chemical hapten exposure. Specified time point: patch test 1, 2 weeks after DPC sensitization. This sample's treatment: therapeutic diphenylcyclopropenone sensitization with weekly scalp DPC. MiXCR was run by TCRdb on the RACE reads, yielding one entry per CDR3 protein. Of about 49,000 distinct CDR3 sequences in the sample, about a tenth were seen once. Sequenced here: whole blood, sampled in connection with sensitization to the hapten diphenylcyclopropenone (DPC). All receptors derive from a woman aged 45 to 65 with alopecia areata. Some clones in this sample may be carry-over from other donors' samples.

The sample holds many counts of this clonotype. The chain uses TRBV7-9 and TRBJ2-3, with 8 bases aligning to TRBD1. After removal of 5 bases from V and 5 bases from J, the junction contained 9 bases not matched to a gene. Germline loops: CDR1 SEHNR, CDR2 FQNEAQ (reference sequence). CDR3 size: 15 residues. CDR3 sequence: CASSRGQGRGDTQYF. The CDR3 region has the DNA TGTGCCAGCAGCCGAGGACAGGGCCGGGGAGATACGCAGTATTTT.

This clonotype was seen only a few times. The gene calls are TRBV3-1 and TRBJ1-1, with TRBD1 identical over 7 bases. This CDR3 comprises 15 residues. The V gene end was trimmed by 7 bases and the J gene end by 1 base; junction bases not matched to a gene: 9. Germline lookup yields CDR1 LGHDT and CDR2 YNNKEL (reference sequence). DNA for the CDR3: TGTGCCAGCAACCCTACAGGGGTAGAGAACACTGAAGCTTTCTTT. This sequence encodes CASNPTGVENTEAFF.

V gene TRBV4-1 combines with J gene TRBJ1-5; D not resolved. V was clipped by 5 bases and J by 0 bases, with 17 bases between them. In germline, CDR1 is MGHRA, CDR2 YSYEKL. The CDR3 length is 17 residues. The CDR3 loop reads CASSTYYAGFSNQPQHF. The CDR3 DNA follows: TGCGCCAGCAGCACCTATTACGCGGGTTTTAGCAATCAGCCCCAGCATTTT.

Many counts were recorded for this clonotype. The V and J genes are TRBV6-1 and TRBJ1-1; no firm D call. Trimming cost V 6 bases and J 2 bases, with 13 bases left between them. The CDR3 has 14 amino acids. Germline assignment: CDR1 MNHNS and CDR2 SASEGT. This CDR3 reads CASSRTQTNTEAFF. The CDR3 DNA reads TGTGCCAGCAGCCGAACACAGACAAACACTGAAGCTTTCTTT.

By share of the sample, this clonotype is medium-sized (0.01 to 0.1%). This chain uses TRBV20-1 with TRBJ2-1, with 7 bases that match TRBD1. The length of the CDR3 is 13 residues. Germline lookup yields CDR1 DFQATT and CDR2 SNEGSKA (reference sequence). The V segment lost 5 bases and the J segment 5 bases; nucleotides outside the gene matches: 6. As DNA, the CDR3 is TGCAGTGCTTTTAGGACAGGTAACAATGAGCAGTTCTTC. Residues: CSAFRTGNNEQFF.

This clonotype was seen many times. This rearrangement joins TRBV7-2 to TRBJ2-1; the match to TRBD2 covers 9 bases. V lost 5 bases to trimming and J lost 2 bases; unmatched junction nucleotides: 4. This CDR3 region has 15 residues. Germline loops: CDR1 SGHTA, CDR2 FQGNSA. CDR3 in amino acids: CASSLGLAAYNEQFF. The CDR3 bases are TGTGCCAGCAGCCTGGGACTAGCTGCCTACAATGAGCAGTTCTTC.

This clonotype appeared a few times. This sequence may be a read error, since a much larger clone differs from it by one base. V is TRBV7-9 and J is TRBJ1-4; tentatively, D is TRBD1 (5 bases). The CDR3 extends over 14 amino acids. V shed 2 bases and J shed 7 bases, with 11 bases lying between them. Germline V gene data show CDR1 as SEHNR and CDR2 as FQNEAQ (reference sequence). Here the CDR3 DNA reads TGTGCCAGCAGCTTAACAGGCGGGAGTGAAAAACTGTTTTTT. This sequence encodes CASSLTGGSEKLFF.

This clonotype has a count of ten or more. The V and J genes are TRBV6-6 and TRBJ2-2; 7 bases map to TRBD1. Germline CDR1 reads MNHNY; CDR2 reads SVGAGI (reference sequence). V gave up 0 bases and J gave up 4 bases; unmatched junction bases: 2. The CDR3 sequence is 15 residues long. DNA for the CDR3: TGTGCCAGCAGTTACTCTGGGACAGTCACCGGGGAGCTGTTTTTT. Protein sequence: CASSYSGTVTGELFF.

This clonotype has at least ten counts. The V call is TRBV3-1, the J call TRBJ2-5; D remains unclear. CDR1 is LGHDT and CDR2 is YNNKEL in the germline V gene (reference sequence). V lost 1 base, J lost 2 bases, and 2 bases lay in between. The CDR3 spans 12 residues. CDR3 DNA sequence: TGTGCCAGCAGCCAAGGGCAAGAGACCCAGTACTTC. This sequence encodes CASSQGQETQYF.

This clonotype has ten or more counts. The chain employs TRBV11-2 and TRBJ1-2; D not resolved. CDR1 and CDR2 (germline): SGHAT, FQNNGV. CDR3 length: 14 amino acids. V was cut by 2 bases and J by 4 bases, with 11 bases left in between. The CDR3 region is CASSLFARAYGYTF. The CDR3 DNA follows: TGTGCCAGCAGCTTATTTGCGAGGGCCTATGGCTACACCTTC.

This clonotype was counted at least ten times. The DNA of the CDR3 is TGCAGCGTTGCTTCTGGGAGCGAGCAGTACTTC. Residues: CSVASGSEQYF. This sequence joins TRBV29-1 and TRBJ2-7, with D possibly matching TRBD2 (5 bases). CDR1 SQVTM and CDR2 ANQGSEA come from the germline V gene. With 4 bases removed from V and 6 bases from J, the gap between germline ends came to 10 bases. The CDR3 has 11 residues.

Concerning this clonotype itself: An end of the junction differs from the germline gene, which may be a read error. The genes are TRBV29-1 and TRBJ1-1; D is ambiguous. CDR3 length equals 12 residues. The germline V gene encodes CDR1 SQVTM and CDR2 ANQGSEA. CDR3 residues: CSVEGPNTEAFF. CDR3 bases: TGCAGCGTCGAAGGACCGAACACTGAAGCTTTCTTT.

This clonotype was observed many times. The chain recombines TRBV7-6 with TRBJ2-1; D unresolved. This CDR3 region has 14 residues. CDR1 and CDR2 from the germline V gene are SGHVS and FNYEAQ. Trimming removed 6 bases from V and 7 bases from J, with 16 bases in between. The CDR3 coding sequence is TGTGCCAGCAGATTAAGTAGTGAGGCTAATGAGCAGTTCTTC. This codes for CASRLSSEANEQFF.